This T cell receptor (beta chain) comes out of a study of graft-versus-host responses after intestinal transplantation. In its sample, this clone was seen a few times. Its specificity is not known. Using immunoSEQ multiplex PCR, the repertoire was profiled, and TCRdb retains in-frame clones only, with some absent. The repertoire holds around 84,000 clones, 75% to 90% seen once, with about 17% in the top ten. Regarding the study as a whole: Early after transplant, HvG declines were associated with peak levels of circulating GvH clones. Among recipient marrow samples, GvH clones were found; some appeared first in ileum or blood.

Between the trimmed V and J ends, which lost 3 bases and 4 bases, there was a span of 18 bases. The CDR3 runs to 16 residues. CDR1 and CDR2 (germline): SGHNT, YYREEE (reference sequence). This clonotype was obtained from a human donor who received an intestinal transplant. The material sequenced was unstimulated CD8+ T cells sorted from spleen or lymph node cells, taken before intestinal transplant. The V and J genes are TRBV5-4 and TRBJ2-3; a possible D gene is TRBD2 (5 bases). The CDR3 coding sequence is TGTGCCAGCAGCTCACCACGTACTAGTGCCCCAGATACGCAGTATTTT. This codes for CASSSPRTSAPDTQYF.